This TCR beta chain was sequenced in a study of blood T cell repertoires in COVID-19. Only in-frame clones appear in the TCRdb table, and some are missing; sequencing was by immunoSEQ multiplex PCR. The sample shows about 130,000 clones, around 90% of them seen only once. CDR3 length equals 15 residues. The germline CDR1 and CDR2 sequences are SGHNT and YYREEE (reference sequence). Trimming took off 0 bases at V and 1 base at J, with 10 bases between the two ends. The chain links TRBV5-4 to TRBJ1-1; D call uncertain. Material: peripheral blood. This clonotype was obtained from a man aged 55 to 69 with COVID-19, enrolled during active disease. The CDR3 region is CASSLGTEGNTEAFF. CDR3 nucleotides: TGTGCCAGCAGCTTGGGAACAGAGGGGAACACTGAAGCTTTCTTT.